The present T cell receptor (beta chain) was sequenced within a study of T-cell reconstitution after alpha-beta-depleted transplantation in children. The CDR3 spans 15 residues. Trimming shortened V by 0 bases and J by 9 bases, and 12 bases separated the two germline ends. Germline loops: CDR1 LGHNA, CDR2 YSLEER. Construction of the TCRbeta library involved unique molecular identifiers. TCRdb used MiXCR to reprocess the PCR reads, holding one entry per CDR3 protein. The sample yields about 230,000 distinct CDR3 sequences, around 13% seen once. This clonotype was found many times. The source material was PBMCs from the stem cell graft donor, sampled from the stem cell graft. J is TRBJ1-6 and V is TRBV4-3, with D perhaps matching TRBD1 (6 bases). The sequence was obtained from a human donor who donated a stem cell graft to a child with acute lymphoblastic leukemia. CDR3 sequence reads: CASSQEGGGGSPLHF. CDR3 DNA sequence: TGCGCCAGCAGCCAAGAAGGGGGGGGCGGTTCACCCCTCCACTTT.